The 16 T cell receptor beta chains reported below all come from one sample, sequenced in a study of OX40 agonist ivuxolimab in advanced cancers. Data came from immunoSEQ multiplex PCR; TCRdb stores just in-frame clones and leaves some out. This table has 15,000 to 25,000 clones, 65% to 85% appearing once. Sequencing was performed on CD4+ or CD8+ T cells sorted from blood, taken in a trial of the OX40 agonist ivuxolimab. These receptors were taken from an adult with an advanced solid tumor such as melanoma, head and neck, liver or kidney cancer.

This chain joins TRBV19 and TRBJ1-1; tentative D call: TRBD1 (5 bases). The CDR3 has 13 residues. The germline CDR1 and CDR2 sequences are LNHDA and SQIVND (reference sequence). Trimming pared 7 bases from V and 1 base from J, leaving 10 bases between. The CDR3 nucleotides read TGTGCCAGTAAAAGAGACAGGAACACTGAAGCTTTCTTT. Translating it yields CASKRDRNTEAFF.

On this clone: One end of the junction does not line up with germline, which may come from a read error. The genes are TRBV7-6 and TRBJ2-5; 12 bases map to TRBD2. CDR1 and CDR2 (germline): SGHVS, FNYEAQ. The CDR3 is 15 residues long. CDR3 loop: CASSLGLAGKETQYF. Here the CDR3 DNA reads TGTGCCAGCAGTTTAGGACTAGCGGGAAAAGAGACCCAGTACTTC.

This rearrangement joins TRBV7-2 to TRBJ1-5; D remains ambiguous. V gave up 0 bases and J gave up 1 base, with 4 bases separating them. The CDR3 covers 14 residues. Germline assignment: CDR1 SGHTA and CDR2 FQGNSA. CDR3 amino acids: CASSLASSNQPQHF. The CDR3 coding sequence is TGTGCCAGCAGCTTAGCCAGCAGCAATCAGCCCCAGCATTTT.

CDR3 protein: CASSLEGLAVNTGELFF. In nucleotides, the CDR3 is TGTGCCAGCAGCTTAGAAGGGCTAGCGGTAAACACCGGGGAGCTGTTTTTT. This chain connects TRBV11-2 to TRBJ2-2, with 7 bases matching TRBD2. The CDR3 has 17 residues. From germline, CDR1 is SGHAT and CDR2 FQNNGV. V was clipped by 0 bases and J by 2 bases; unmatched bases: 6. The entire variable domain, with the rest obtained from reference TRBV11-2 and TRBJ2-2, is as follows: EAGVAQSPRYKIIEKRQSVAFWCNPISGHATLYWYQQILGQGPKLLIQFQNNGVVDDSQLPKDRFSAERLKGVDSTLKIQPAKLEDSAVYLCASSLEGLAVNTGELFFGEGSRLTVL.

As regards this clone: The junction shows a germline mismatch at one end, possibly a read error. V usage is TRBV7-9 and J usage is TRBJ2-1; D might be TRBD2 (6 bases). Germline V gene lookup returns CDR1 SEHNR and CDR2 FQNEAQ (reference sequence). The CDR3 contains 15 residues. The CDR3 nucleotides are TGTGCCAGCAGGTTAGCGGTTAGCTCCTACAATGAGCAGTTCTTC. It is translated as CASRLAVSSYNEQFF.

The chain is built from TRBV5-4 and TRBJ2-5; 8 positions match TRBD2. With 2 bases clipped from V and 11 bases from J, the junction kept 26 bases outside the gene matches. Germline-derived CDR1 and CDR2 are SGHNT and YYREEE (reference sequence). The CDR3 has 19 residues. This CDR3 is CASSFKVGREVPSRREQYF. The DNA for the CDR3 is TGTGCCAGCAGCTTTAAAGTAGGGCGGGAGGTACCCTCCAGGAGGGAGCAGTACTTC.

CDR3 sequence: CAWRQGAYGYTF. The CDR3 region has the DNA TGTGCCTGGAGGCAGGGGGCTTATGGCTACACCTTC. The rearrangement uses TRBV30 and TRBJ1-2; the match to TRBD1 covers 8 bases. CDR1 is GTSNPN and CDR2 is SVGIG in the germline V gene (reference sequence). The CDR3 has 12 amino acids. The V and J ends lost 3 bases and 5 bases, in that order; junction bases with no gene match: 2.

The J gene is TRBJ1-2, the V gene TRBV15; D not resolved. V gave up 0 bases and J gave up 0 bases, with 11 bases separating them. The germline CDR1 and CDR2 sequences are LNHNV and YYDKDF (reference sequence). The CDR3 is 16 amino acids. CDR3 nucleotide sequence: TGTGCCACCAGCAGAGACATCGACCGACCTAACTATGGCTACACCTTC. It is translated as CATSRDIDRPNYGYTF.

This clone was detected only once. V is TRBV4-2 and J is TRBJ2-5, with 8 bases that match TRBD2. The end of the DNA fits TRBJ2-7 better, so the J call may be wrong. This CDR3 is 15 amino acids long. Germline values: CDR1 LGHNA, CDR2 YNFKEQ. For the CDR3, the DNA is TGTGCCAGCAGCCTTCGAGCGGGAGTGGGGAACGAGCAGTACTTC. Amino acids: CASSLRAGVGNEQYF.

The chain carries TRBV5-1 and TRBJ1-5, with a tentative D call TRBD1 (6 bases). Trimming left V 0 bases short and J 4 bases short, with 11 bases between. The CDR3 spans 15 residues. Germline assignment: CDR1 SGHRS and CDR2 YFSETQ. The CDR3 DNA follows: TGCGCCAGCAGCTTGGAGGGGGGCCGAAATCAGCCCCAGCATTTT. The encoded protein is CASSLEGGRNQPQHF.

The chain employs TRBV7-8 and TRBJ2-1; D not certain. The CDR3 is 13 amino acids. Deletions cut 2 bases from V and 5 bases from J, with 7 bases between. CDR1 is SGHVS and CDR2 is FQNEAQ in the germline V gene. For the CDR3, the DNA is TGTGCCAGCAGCTTATACGTCGACAATGAGCAGTTCTTC. Translation gives CASSLYVDNEQFF.

This chain links TRBV11-3 with TRBJ2-1; D call uncertain. The CDR3 is 15 amino acids. Between the trimmed V and J ends, which lost 1 base and 2 bases, there was a span of 9 bases. The germline V gene encodes CDR1 SGHNT and CDR2 YENEEA. CDR3 in amino acids: CASSLAIAPYNEQFF. The CDR3 nucleotides read TGTGCCAGCAGCTTAGCCATTGCCCCCTACAATGAGCAGTTCTTC.

This clone appeared a single time. V gene TRBV5-6 combines with J gene TRBJ1-1, with 8 bases that match TRBD1. Germline lookup yields CDR1 SGHDT and CDR2 YYEEEE. The CDR3 covers 14 residues. J lost 4 bases, V lost 4 bases, and 6 bases had no gene match. The CDR3 coding sequence is TGTGCCAGCAGCCCGGACAGGGATATCACTGAAGCTTTCTTT. Its protein product is CASSPDRDITEAFF.

CDR3 protein: CASSPNYGYTF. DNA of the CDR3: TGTGCCAGCTCACCCAACTATGGCTACACCTTC. This rearrangement joins TRBV18 to TRBJ1-2, with D unresolved. Per the germline V gene, CDR1 is KGHSH and CDR2 is LQKENI. This CDR3 contains 11 residues. V lost 3 bases and J 2 bases, leaving 1 base between the germline ends.

The CDR3 region is CASSYVASGSYEQYF. The CDR3 DNA reads as TGTGCCAGCAGTTACGTAGCTTCGGGCTCCTACGAGCAGTACTTC. This chain connects TRBV6-5 to TRBJ2-7; no clear D gene. Per germline, CDR1 MNHEY and CDR2 SVGAGI. This CDR3 region has 15 residues. V was trimmed by 2 bases and J by 0 bases, leaving 11 bases between them.

This clone was counted a few times. The rearrangement joins TRBV30 to TRBJ1-5; D not resolved. Germline lookup yields CDR1 GTSNPN and CDR2 SVGIG (reference sequence). Trimming pared 0 bases from V and 5 bases from J, leaving 14 bases between. There are 15 residues in the CDR3. The CDR3 is CAWSVKFVGYQPQHF. The CDR3, as DNA: TGTGCCTGGAGTGTAAAGTTCGTAGGGTATCAGCCCCAGCATTTT. Full variable domain (remainder filled in from reference TRBV30 and TRBJ1-5): SQTIHQWPATLVQPVGSPLSLECTVEGTSNPNLYWYRQAAGRGLQLLFYSVGIGQISSEVPQNLSASRPQDRQFILSSKKLLLSDSGFYLCAWSVKFVGYQPQHFGDGTRLSIL.